The 20 T cell receptor beta chains in this list originate from one sample, sequenced in a study of OX40 agonist ivuxolimab in advanced cancers. Produced via immunoSEQ multiplex PCR; TCRdb's table is partial and in-frame only. The sample contains 80,000 to 95,000 clones, 84% of which appear only once. This sample comprised CD4+ or CD8+ T cells sorted from blood, obtained in a trial of the OX40 agonist ivuxolimab. All receptors come from an adult with an advanced solid tumor such as melanoma, head and neck, liver or kidney cancer.

The chain joins TRBV5-1 to TRBJ2-3; a possible D gene is TRBD2 (6 bases). Germline V gene sequence: CDR1 SGHRS, CDR2 YFSETQ. The CDR3 is 16 residues long. The ends were cut back, 0 bases at V and 3 bases at J, with 14 bases in the middle. The CDR3 DNA sequence: TGCGCCAGCAGCTTGGCGGTTGCCGGAGGGACAGATACGCAGTATTTT. It yields the protein CASSLAVAGGTDTQYF.

V gene TRBV28 combines with J gene TRBJ2-2, with D tentatively TRBD1 (6 bases). The germline gives CDR1 MDHEN, CDR2 SYDVKM. The V end lost 6 bases, the J end lost 3 bases, and 17 bases lay between the germline ends. The CDR3 sequence is 16 residues long. In DNA form, the CDR3 reads TGTGCCAGCAGACACCTCGACAGGACGGACACCGGGGAGCTGTTTTTT. This gives the protein CASRHLDRTDTGELFF.

The chain couples TRBV5-1 to TRBJ2-1; D possibly corresponds to TRBD1 (6 bases). Germline V CDR1 and CDR2: SGHRS, YFSETQ. The CDR3 is 13 amino acids. Trimming left V 3 bases short and J 10 bases short, with 14 bases between. The CDR3 sequence: CASSSDRPGEQFF. The CDR3, as DNA: TGCGCCAGCAGCTCCGACAGGCCGGGGGAGCAGTTCTTC.

This clone was observed a single time. The chain links TRBV7-6 to TRBJ1-4; TRBD1 aligns across 8 bases. J gave up 7 bases and V 5 bases, and 6 bases lay outside the gene matches. The germline gives CDR1 SGHVS, CDR2 FNYEAQ. This CDR3 has 14 residues. CDR3 DNA: TGTGCCAGCAGCACGGGGACAGGAGGTGAAAAACTGTTTTTT. Translating it yields CASSTGTGGEKLFF. Variable domain in full (rest from reference TRBV7-6 and TRBJ1-4): GAGVSQSPRYKVTKRGQDVALRCDPISGHVSLYWYRQALGQGPEFLTYFNYEAQQDKSGLPNDRFSAERPEGSISTLTIQRTEQRDSAMYRCASSTGTGGEKLFFGSGTQLSVL.

The CDR3 DNA reads TGTGCCAGCTCACCATCCGCAGGGGGCAATTACGAGCAGTACTTC. Translation gives CASSPSAGGNYEQYF. The rearrangement links TRBV18 to TRBJ2-7, with TRBD1 matching over 8 bases. V gave up 2 bases and J gave up 4 bases; unmatched junction bases: 7. There are 15 residues in the CDR3. Germline V gene lookup returns CDR1 KGHSH and CDR2 LQKENI.

This clone was counted a few times. The chain couples TRBV19 to TRBJ1-2, with 7 bases fitting TRBD1. V gave up 9 bases and J gave up 3 bases; unmatched junction bases: 4. Germline CDR1 is LNHDA and CDR2 is SQIVND (reference sequence). The CDR3 runs to 12 residues. The CDR3 coding sequence is TGTGCCAGCAGGGGGAGTTACTATGGCTACACCTTC. This codes for CASRGSYYGYTF.

The chain has TRBV19 and TRBJ2-5; D is tentatively TRBD1 or TRBD2 (5 bases each). CDR1 and CDR2 (germline): LNHDA, SQIVND (reference sequence). Trimming removed 4 bases from V and 5 bases from J, with 11 bases in between. This CDR3 has 13 residues. The CDR3 here is CASSKGPGETQYF. The CDR3 DNA reads as TGTGCCAGTAGTAAGGGACCTGGGGAGACCCAGTACTTC. The whole variable domain, filled in from reference TRBV19 and TRBJ2-5, reads DGGITQSPKYLFRKEGQNVTLSCEQNLNHDAMYWYRQDPGQGLRLIYYSQIVNDFQKGDIAEGYSVSREKKESFPLTVTSAQKNPTAFYLCASSKGPGETQYFGPGTRLLVL.

The V gene is TRBV30, the J gene TRBJ2-7; D uncertain. In germline, CDR1 is GTSNPN, CDR2 SVGIG (reference sequence). CDR3 length: 11 amino acids. The V end lost 2 bases, the J end lost 0 bases, and 2 bases lay between the germline ends. The CDR3: CAWSPSYEQYF. CDR3 DNA sequence: TGTGCCTGGAGTCCCTCCTACGAGCAGTACTTC.

The chain links TRBV5-1 to TRBJ2-7, with D perhaps matching TRBD1 (5 bases). With 4 bases removed from V and 2 bases from J, the gap between germline ends came to 7 bases. The CDR3 length is 12 residues. Germline-derived CDR1 and CDR2 are SGHRS and YFSETQ. In DNA, the CDR3 is TGCGCCAGCAGCCTGACAGCCTACGAGCAGTACTTC. It specifies CASSLTAYEQYF.

The chain is built from TRBV11-2 and TRBJ2-3; D perhaps matches TRBD2 (6 bases). In germline, CDR1 is SGHAT, CDR2 FQNNGV. The CDR3 covers 13 residues. The V and J ends lost 5 bases and 14 bases respectively, with 20 bases between them. DNA of the CDR3: TGTGCCAGCAGCCCTACGACAGCGGGCCGGCCGTATTTT. It codes for CASSPTTAGRPYF.

In its sample, this clone was seen a few times. This chain uses TRBV7-9 with TRBJ2-7, with TRBD1 matching 7 bases. Germline CDR1 and CDR2: SEHNR and FQNEAQ (reference sequence). With V trimmed by 3 bases and J by 2 bases, 7 bases remained unmatched. The CDR3 sequence is 15 residues long. The CDR3 DNA is TGTGCCAGCAGCTTCTACCGGGACAGCACCTACGAGCAGTACTTC. Translation: CASSFYRDSTYEQYF. Full variable domain (outside the CDR3, taken from reference TRBV7-9 and TRBJ2-7): DTGVSQNPRHKITKRGQNVTFRCDPISEHNRLYWYRQTLGQGPEFLTYFQNEAQLEKSRLLSDRFSAERPKGSFSTLEIQRTEQGDSAMYLCASSFYRDSTYEQYFGPGTRLTVT.

This chain connects TRBV29-1 to TRBJ2-5; D unclear. Between the trimmed V and J ends, which lost 8 bases and 5 bases, there was a span of 12 bases. The CDR3 loop spans 11 amino acids. Germline-derived CDR1 and CDR2 are SQVTM and ANQGSEA. The CDR3 bases are TGCAGCTCCCAAGTGTCGGAGACCCAGTACTTC. Amino acids: CSSQVSETQYF.

The chain couples TRBV4-3 to TRBJ2-3, with D perhaps assigned TRBD1 or TRBD2 (6 bases each). CDR1 is LGHNA and CDR2 is YSLEER in the germline V gene. V was cut by 0 bases and J by 4 bases, with 14 bases left in between. This CDR3 region has 16 residues. The CDR3 is CASSQEIRGAPDTQYF. The CDR3, as DNA: TGCGCCAGCAGCCAAGAAATAAGGGGGGCTCCAGATACGCAGTATTTT.

This chain joins TRBV2 and TRBJ1-2, with 9 nucleotides matching TRBD1. With 5 bases clipped from V and 3 bases from J, the junction kept 7 bases outside the gene matches. Germline V gives CDR1 SNHLY, CDR2 FYNNEI. This CDR3 is built from 15 residues. The CDR3 sequence: CASSPGTGTDYGYTF. The CDR3 DNA reads as TGTGCCAGCAGTCCCGGGACAGGGACGGACTATGGCTACACCTTC.

The chain uses TRBV7-2 and TRBJ2-6, with a tentative D call TRBD2 (6 bases). The ends were cut back, 5 bases at V and 0 bases at J, with 14 bases in the middle. CDR3 length equals 17 residues. The germline gives CDR1 SGHTA, CDR2 FQGNSA. Here the CDR3 reads CASSPTGGNSGANVLTF. The DNA of the CDR3 is TGTGCCAGCAGCCCTACCGGGGGTAACTCTGGGGCCAACGTCCTGACTTTC.

The chain joins TRBV25-1 to TRBJ1-3; a weak D match, TRBD1 (5 bases). The CDR3 length is 15 residues. The germline V and J ends were trimmed by 3 bases and 0 bases, with 9 bases remaining between them. Germline values: CDR1 MGHDK, CDR2 SYGVNS. The CDR3: CASSEGDFSGNTIYF. The CDR3 DNA is TGTGCCAGCAGTGAGGGGGACTTCTCTGGAAACACCATATATTTT.

This chain joins TRBV6-5 and TRBJ1-4; TRBD1 agrees at 10 bases. V lost 2 bases, J lost 7 bases, and 4 bases stayed unmatched. The CDR3 is made up of 15 amino acids. Germline CDR1 MNHEY, CDR2 SVGAGI. CDR3 DNA: TGTGCCAGCAGTTACGCGGGACAGGGGACTGAAAAACTGTTTTTT. Its translation is CASSYAGQGTEKLFF.

This rearrangement joins TRBV4-3 to TRBJ2-7; the D is unclear. The CDR3 consists of 14 residues. Germline values: CDR1 LGHNA, CDR2 YSLEER. The germline V and J ends were trimmed by 1 base and 7 bases, with 14 bases remaining between them. The CDR3 DNA reads as TGCGCCAGCAGCCAAGGCCTGCCCCCAAAAGAGCAGTACTTC. Its protein product is CASSQGLPPKEQYF.

This chain uses TRBV30 with TRBJ1-2; D possibly corresponds to TRBD1 (5 bases). Trimming took 3 bases from V and 0 from J, leaving 14 bases between them. The CDR3 length is 15 residues. Per germline, CDR1 GTSNPN and CDR2 SVGIG (reference sequence). CDR3 protein: CAWRAGGGPNYGYTF. In DNA, the CDR3 is TGTGCCTGGAGGGCAGGTGGGGGTCCTAACTATGGCTACACCTTC. Supplemented by reference TRBV30 and TRBJ1-2, the full variable domain reads SQTIHQWPATLVQPVGSPLSLECTVEGTSNPNLYWYRQAAGRGLQLLFYSVGIGQISSEVPQNLSASRPQDRQFILSSKKLLLSDSGFYLCAWRAGGGPNYGYTFGSGTRLTVV.

This clone has a handful of counts. The chain links TRBV5-1 to TRBJ1-1; D is unresolved. The germline V and J ends were trimmed by 1 base and 3 bases, with 7 bases remaining between them. The germline V gene encodes CDR1 SGHRS and CDR2 YFSETQ. There are 13 residues in the CDR3. The CDR3: CASSLTADTEAFF. The CDR3 DNA follows: TGCGCCAGCAGCTTGACGGCGGACACTGAAGCTTTCTTT.